This T cell receptor beta chain was captured in a study of technical replicates of blood from a few donors. CDR3 size: 16 residues. The V gene's germline CDR1 is MNHNY and CDR2 SVGAGI (reference sequence). Losses at the gene ends were 3 bases for V and 6 bases for J; bases not matched to a gene: 12. Clones were read by immunoSEQ multiplex PCR, and TCRdb kept only the in-frame ones, dropping some. The data show fewer than 90,000 clones, with 90% to 95% seen just once and around 0.25% held by the top ten. V gene TRBV6-6 combines with J gene TRBJ2-3; 7 bases match TRBD2. Sample: T cells isolated from PBMCs. The sequence came from a human donor in good health. In DNA form, the CDR3 reads TGTGCCAGCAGTTATAGCTCGACGGGAGGAACGGATACGCAGTATTTT. This encodes CASSYSSTGGTDTQYF.